This TCR beta chain was sequenced in a study of blood T cell repertoires in COVID-19. Study-level information: Sources were T cells, B-cell-depleted T cells, or PBMCs; the material itself was cDNA or gDNA.

This CDR3 has 12 residues. CDR1 and CDR2 from the germline V gene are SNHLY and FYNNEI. The ends were cut back, 2 bases at V and 4 bases at J, with 6 bases in the middle. Methods used by the authors: From reference gene primer amplification, estimates of nucleated cell counts were derived. TCRdb's copy holds only in-frame clones and misses some; the assay was immunoSEQ multiplex PCR. V, J and clone size derive from that table, while D and trimming were established from the DNA sequence. The sample lists 400,000 to 450,000 clones, about 87% occurring once. While infection was still active, Seattle patients were enrolled and then followed longitudinally.

The sequenced sample consisted of peripheral blood. The rearrangement joins TRBV2 to TRBJ2-7; D gene uncertain. The clonotype originates from a woman aged 45-59 years with COVID-19, enrolled during active disease. CDR3 residues: CASSEHQYEQYF. The CDR3 DNA reads as TGTGCCAGCAGTGAACATCAGTACGAGCAGTACTTC.